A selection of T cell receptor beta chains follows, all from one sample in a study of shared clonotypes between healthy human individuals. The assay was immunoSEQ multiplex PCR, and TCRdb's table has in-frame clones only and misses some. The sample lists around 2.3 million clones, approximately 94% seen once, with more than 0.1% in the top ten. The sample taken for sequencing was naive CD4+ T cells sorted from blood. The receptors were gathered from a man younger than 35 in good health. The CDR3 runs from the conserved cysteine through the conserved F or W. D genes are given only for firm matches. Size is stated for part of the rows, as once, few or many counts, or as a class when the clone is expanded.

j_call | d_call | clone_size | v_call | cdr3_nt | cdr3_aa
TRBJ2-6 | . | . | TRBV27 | TGTGCCAGCAGTGTACGGGGGGCCAACGTCCTGACTTTC | CASSVRGANVLTF
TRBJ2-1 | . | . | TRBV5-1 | TGCGCCAGCAGCGCGCCGGCGGACGGCCACAATGAGCAGTTCTTC | CASSAPADGHNEQFF
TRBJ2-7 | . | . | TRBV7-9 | TGTGCCAGCAGTGTTACGATGGCCGAGCAGTACTTC | CASSVTMAEQYF
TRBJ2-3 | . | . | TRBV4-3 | TGCGCCAGCAGCCAAGTTGTCGGGTTCACAGATACGCAGTATTTT | CASSQVVGFTDTQYF
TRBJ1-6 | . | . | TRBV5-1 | TGCGCCAGCAGCTGGAGCCAGGGAGAAATTTCACCCCTCCACTTT | CASSWSQGEISPLHF
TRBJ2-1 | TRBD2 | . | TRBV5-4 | TGTGCCGGCGCCCAGGGGGGGCTAGCGGGAGTGAGTGAGCAGTTCTTC | CAGAQGGLAGVSEQFF
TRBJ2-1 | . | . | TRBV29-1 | TGCATCCTTTGGCAGGGAAATGAGCAGTTCTTC | CILWQGNEQFF
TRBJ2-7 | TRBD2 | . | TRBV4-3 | TGCGCCAGCAGCCAAGATCCGACGGGGGGCGAGCAGTACTTC | CASSQDPTGGEQYF
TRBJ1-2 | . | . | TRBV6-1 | TGTGCCAGCAGTGATTTAGGGACACTTCTAACGGAGGGCTACACCTTC | CASSDLGTLLTEGYTF
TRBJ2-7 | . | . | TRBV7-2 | TGTGCCAGCAGCCAGCCAGGGGGGGAGAACGAGCAGTACTTC | CASSQPGGENEQYF
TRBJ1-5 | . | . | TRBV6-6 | TGTGCCAGCAGTTCCTTCAATAGCAATCAGCCCCAGCATTTT | CASSSFNSNQPQHF
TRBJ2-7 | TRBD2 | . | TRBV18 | TGTGCCAGCTCACCTTACCGGGAGGCGGGTGAGCAGTACTTC | CASSPYREAGEQYF
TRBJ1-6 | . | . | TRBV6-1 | TGTGCCAGCAGTGCTTACGGGACGGCCTCAGGGTCACCCCTCCACTTT | CASSAYGTASGSPLHF
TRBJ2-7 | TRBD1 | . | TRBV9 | TGTGCCAGCAGCGTAACGACAGGGGGCTACGAGCAGTACTTC | CASSVTTGGYEQYF
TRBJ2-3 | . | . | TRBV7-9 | TGTGCCAGCAGCCGGCCCATTCAGAGCACAGATACGCAGTATTTT | CASSRPIQSTDTQYF
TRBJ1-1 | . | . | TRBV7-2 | TGTGCCAGCAGTTTACTGGGGCCTGAAGCTTTCTTT | CASSLLGPEAFF
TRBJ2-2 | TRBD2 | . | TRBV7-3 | TGTGCCAGCAGGCCCGGACTAGCCCAAGGGGAGCTGTTTTTT | CASRPGLAQGELFF
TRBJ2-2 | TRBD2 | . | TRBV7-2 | TGTGCCAGCAGGATAGCGGGGGTAGGGAACACCGGGGAGCTGTTTTTT | CASRIAGVGNTGELFF
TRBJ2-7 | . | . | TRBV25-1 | TGTGCCAGCAGTGAATTGGACGGCCCCTACGAGCAGTACTTC | CASSELDGPYEQYF
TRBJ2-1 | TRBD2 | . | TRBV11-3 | TGTGCCAGCAGCTTTGGCGGGGGGGACAATGAGCAGTTCTTC | CASSFGGGDNEQFF
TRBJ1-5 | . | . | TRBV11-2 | TGTGCCAGCAGCCCCGTCGGGGGGAATAGCAATCAGCCCCAGCATTTT | CASSPVGGNSNQPQHF
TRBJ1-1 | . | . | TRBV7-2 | TGTGCCAGCAGCTTAGTTTTGGCCCCGACTTTTGAAGCTTTCTTT | CASSLVLAPTFEAFF
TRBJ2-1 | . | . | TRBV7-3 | TGTGCCAGCAGCTTAGGTTCCGGGACTGAGTCGCGTGAGCAGTTCTTC | CASSLGSGTESREQFF
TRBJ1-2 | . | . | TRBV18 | TGTGCCAGCTCCCCGGCTAGGGGGGCCACAAACTATGGCTACACCTTC | CASSPARGATNYGYTF
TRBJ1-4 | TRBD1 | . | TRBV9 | TGTGCCAGCAGCGTCGACAGGGGGGATGAAAAACTGTTTTTT | CASSVDRGDEKLFF
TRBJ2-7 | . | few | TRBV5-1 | TGCGCCAGCAGCTTGGTAGAGGGCCGAGACGAGCAGTACTTC | CASSLVEGRDEQYF
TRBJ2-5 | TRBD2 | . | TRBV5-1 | TGCGCCAGCAGCTTGGGGGCTAGCGGGTTTCAAGAGACCCAGTACTTC | CASSLGASGFQETQYF
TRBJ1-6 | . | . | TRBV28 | TGTGCCAGCAGTCCCGGGACTGCGTTTGAGTCCCTCCACTTT | CASSPGTAFESLHF
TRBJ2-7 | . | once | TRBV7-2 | TGTGCCAGCAGCTTAGCGGCAAGTTACGAGCAGTACTTC | CASSLAASYEQYF
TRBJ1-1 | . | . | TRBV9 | TGTGCCAGCAGCGTAGGGGGCACCACTGAAGCTTTCTTT | CASSVGGTTEAFF
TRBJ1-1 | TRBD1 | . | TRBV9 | TGTGCCAGCAGTAATACCAGGGGGTCGAACACTGAAGCTTTCTTT | CASSNTRGSNTEAFF
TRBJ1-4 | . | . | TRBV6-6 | TGTGCCAGCAGCACTCGATGGAGGGATGAAAAACTGTTTTTT | CASSTRWRDEKLFF
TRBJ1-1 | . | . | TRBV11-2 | TGTGCCAGCAGCTTAGATTTGGAGATTGAAGCTTTCTTT | CASSLDLEIEAFF
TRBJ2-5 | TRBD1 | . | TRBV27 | TGTGCCAGCAGCAAAAATACAGGGGCCATGGAGACCCAGTACTTC | CASSKNTGAMETQYF
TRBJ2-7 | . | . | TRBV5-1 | TGCGCCAGCAATGGAGGGAGTATAAACTCCTACGAGCAGTACTTC | CASNGGSINSYEQYF
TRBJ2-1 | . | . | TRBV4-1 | TGCGCCAGCAGCCAAGAGATCTTACCCAACTACAATGAGCAGTTCTTC | CASSQEILPNYNEQFF
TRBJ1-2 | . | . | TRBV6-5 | TGTGCCAGCAGCCCCTCTGGGGGTAACTATGGCCACACCTTC | CASSPSGGNYGHTF
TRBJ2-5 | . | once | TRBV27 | TGTGCCAGCAGTTTATGGAAGGGAGAGACCCAGTACTTC | CASSLWKGETQYF
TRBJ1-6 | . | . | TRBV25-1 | TGTGCCAGCAACCCGGGACACTCCTATAATTCACCCCTCCACTTT | CASNPGHSYNSPLHF
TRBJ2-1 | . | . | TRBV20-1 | TGCAGTGCTAGTTATGAGCAGTTCTTC | CSASYEQFF
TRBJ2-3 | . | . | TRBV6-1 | TGTGCCAGCAGCGTAGATACGCAGTATTTT | CASSVDTQYF
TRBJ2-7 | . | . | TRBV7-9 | TGTGCCAGCAGCCCCGCTTTGGAGGCCTACGAGCAGTACTTC | CASSPALEAYEQYF
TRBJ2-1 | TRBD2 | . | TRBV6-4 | TGTGCCAGCAGTGACTCCCTCGGCAGGACTAGCGGAACCTACAATGAGCAGTTCTTC | CASSDSLGRTSGTYNEQFF
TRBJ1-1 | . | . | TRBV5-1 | TGCGCCAGCAGCTTTTCAGAAACTGAAGCTTTCTTT | CASSFSETEAFF
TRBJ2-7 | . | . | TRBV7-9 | TGTGCCAGCAGCGGGGTCTACGAGCAGTACTTC | CASSGVYEQYF
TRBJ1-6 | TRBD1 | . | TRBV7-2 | TGTGCCAGCAGCTTAGGGGTCCGAGACAGGGATTATAATTCACCCCTCCACTTT | CASSLGVRDRDYNSPLHF